This T cell receptor beta chain was captured in a study of cytomegalovirus exposure and HLA in healthy donors. The PCR ran on 60 Vbeta and 13 Jbeta primers. Sequencing used immunoSEQ multiplex PCR; TCRdb keeps in-frame clones, though not all of them. The table lists 90,000 or so clones, around 77% of them singletons. This clone was recorded a few times. This receptor was identified in a boy between 5 and 17 years old in good health and CMV-seronegative. Sequenced material: PBMCs.

The CDR3 loop reads CASSISTDTQYF. In nucleotides, the CDR3 is TGTGCCAGCAGCATAAGCACAGATACGCAGTATTTT. V usage is TRBV9 and J usage is TRBJ2-3; D ambiguous. The CDR3 totals 12 residues. Between the trimmed V and J ends, which lost 4 bases and 0 bases, there was a span of 3 bases. Germline V gene sequence: CDR1 SGDLS, CDR2 YYNGEE.